This T cell receptor (beta chain) was documented in a study of T cells in Graves' hyperthyroidism and ophthalmopathy. Germline assignment: CDR1 SQVTM and CDR2 ANQGSEA. Trimming took off 7 bases at V and 4 bases at J, with 20 bases between the two ends. The CDR3 sequence is 15 residues long. This clonotype was counted ten times or more. The source material, RNA transcripts, was used to amplify TCR beta CDR3 regions. A first-round RT-PCR of the TCR CDR3 used the HTBI primer set. TCRdb analysed the multiplex PCR reads with MiXCR anew, one entry per CDR3 protein. The sample holds fewer than 550,000 distinct CDR3 sequences; about a sixth are singletons and the top ten take over 12%.

The sequenced material came from blood. The chain links TRBV29-1 to TRBJ2-1; perhaps D is TRBD1 or TRBD2 (5 bases each). This TCR came from a woman between 18 and 29 years old with Graves' hyperthyroidism. This CDR3 reads CSGGPGTRRYNEQFF. The CDR3 coding sequence is TGCAGCGGGGGTCCCGGGACCAGAAGATACAATGAGCAGTTCTTC.